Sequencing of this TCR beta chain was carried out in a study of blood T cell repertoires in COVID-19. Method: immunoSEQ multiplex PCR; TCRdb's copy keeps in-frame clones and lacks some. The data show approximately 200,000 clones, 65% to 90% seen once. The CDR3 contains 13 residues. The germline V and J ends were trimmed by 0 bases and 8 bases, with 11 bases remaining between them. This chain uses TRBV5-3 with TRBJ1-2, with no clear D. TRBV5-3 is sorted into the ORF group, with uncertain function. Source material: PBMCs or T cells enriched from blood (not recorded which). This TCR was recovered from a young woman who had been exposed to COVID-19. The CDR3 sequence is CARSLVSTEGYTF. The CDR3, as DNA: TGTGCCAGAAGCTTGGTATCGACTGAGGGCTACACCTTC.